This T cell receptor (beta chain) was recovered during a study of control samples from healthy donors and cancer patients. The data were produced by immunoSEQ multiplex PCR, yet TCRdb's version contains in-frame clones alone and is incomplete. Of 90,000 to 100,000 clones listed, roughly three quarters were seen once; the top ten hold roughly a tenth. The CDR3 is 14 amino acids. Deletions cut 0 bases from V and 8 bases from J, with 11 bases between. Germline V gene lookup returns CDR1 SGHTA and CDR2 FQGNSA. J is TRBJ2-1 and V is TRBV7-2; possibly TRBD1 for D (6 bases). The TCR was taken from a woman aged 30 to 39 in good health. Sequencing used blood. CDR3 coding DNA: TGTGCCAGCAGCTTAGCGGCACAGGGCTATGAGCAGTTCTTC. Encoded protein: CASSLAAQGYEQFF.